This is a list of T cell receptor beta chains from one sample in a study of cytomegalovirus exposure and HLA in healthy donors. Only in-frame clones appear in the TCRdb table, and some are missing; sequencing was by immunoSEQ multiplex PCR. The sample records some 88,000 clones, approximately 71% being singletons. Sample: PBMCs. The receptors derive from a woman in her late teens or twenties in good health and CMV-seropositive. Each CDR3 is given with its conserved first and last residue. The D gene is left open where the match is weak. Part of the rows lack a size; the others show once, few, many or a class for expanded clones.

j_gene | len | v_gene | abundance | d_gene | CDR3aa | CDR3nt
TRBJ2-7 | 14 | TRBV27 | . | TRBD1 | CASRLGQISYEQYF | TGTGCCAGCCGCCTGGGACAGATTTCCTACGAGCAGTACTTC
TRBJ2-7 | 14 | TRBV7-6 | . | . | CASSSTDGQNEQYF | TGTGCCAGCAGCTCCACCGACGGACAGAACGAGCAGTACTTC
TRBJ1-1 | 14 | TRBV5-6 | . | . | CASSLNQGDTEAFF | TGTGCCAGCAGTTTAAACCAGGGTGACACTGAAGCTTTCTTT
TRBJ1-5 | 16 | TRBV12-5 | few | TRBD1 | CASGLQAGQGGQPQHF | TGTGCTAGTGGTTTGCAAGCGGGACAGGGCGGTCAGCCCCAGCATTTT
TRBJ1-1 | 13 | TRBV2 | . | TRBD1 | CASGSDRGTEAFF | TGTGCCAGCGGGTCGGACAGGGGCACTGAAGCTTTCTTT
TRBJ2-1 | 13 | TRBV29-1 | . | TRBD1 | CSVPPGQGWEQFF | TGCAGCGTCCCCCCGGGACAGGGCTGGGAGCAGTTCTTC
TRBJ2-2 | 15 | TRBV6-5 | . | TRBD1 | CASVGQGRNTGELFF | TGTGCCAGCGTTGGACAGGGGCGAAACACCGGGGAGCTGTTTTTT
TRBJ1-5 | 15 | TRBV27 | . | . | CASSLFQGGGQPQHF | TGTGCCAGCAGTTTATTCCAGGGCGGCGGTCAGCCCCAGCATTTT
TRBJ2-7 | 14 | TRBV15 | . | . | CATSREGVKREQYF | TGTGCCACCAGCAGAGAAGGGGTAAAGCGCGAGCAGTACTTC
TRBJ2-1 | 16 | TRBV28 | few | TRBD2 | CASSPIRASGYNEQFF | TGTGCCAGCAGTCCCATCAGGGCTAGCGGGTACAATGAGCAGTTCTTC
TRBJ2-2 | 14 | TRBV6-1 | . | . | CASRGQVNTGELFF | TGTGCCAGCAGGGGGCAGGTGAACACCGGGGAGCTGTTTTTT
TRBJ2-1 | 15 | TRBV5-4 | . | TRBD2 | CASSREGLAYNEQFF | TGTGCCAGCAGCCGGGAGGGACTGGCTTACAATGAGCAGTTCTTC
TRBJ2-3 | 15 | TRBV9 | . | . | CASSPWGQSTDTQYF | TGTGCCAGCAGCCCCTGGGGACAAAGCACAGATACGCAGTATTTT
TRBJ1-2 | 13 | TRBV19 | . | TRBD1 | CASSPLGTGVYTF | TGTGCCAGTAGCCCCCTAGGGACAGGGGTCTACACCTTC
TRBJ1-1 | 12 | TRBV6-5 | . | . | CASWWRNTEAFF | TGTGCCAGCTGGTGGAGAAACACTGAAGCTTTCTTT
TRBJ1-1 | 14 | TRBV6-5 | once | TRBD1 | CASSPLPGGTEAFF | TGTGCCAGCAGTCCCCTTCCAGGGGGCACTGAAGCTTTCTTT